This T cell receptor beta chain was retrieved from a study of cytomegalovirus exposure and HLA in healthy donors. Findings and limits, study-wide: An analysis done earlier found most TCR beta V segments productive about 90% or about 30% of the time. A link between a missense DCLRE1C variant and TCR beta V- and J-gene trimming emerged from a later analysis.

For this clone: The antigen remains undetermined.

Both 60 Vbeta primers and 13 Jbeta primers went into the PCR. Clones were sequenced by immunoSEQ multiplex PCR, and TCRdb holds only the in-frame ones, with some missing. Among some 150,000 clones listed, 75% to 90% were seen once. Germline V CDR1 and CDR2: MNHEY, SVGAGI. The ends lost 6 bases at V and 5 bases at J; junction bases unmatched: 5. The CDR3 contains 13 residues. The TCR sequence derives from a woman in her forties or fifties in good health and CMV-seropositive. The chain carries TRBV6-5 and TRBJ2-5; 8 nucleotides line up with TRBD2. The sample taken for sequencing was PBMCs. The CDR3 is CASRQTGGETQYF. CDR3 coding DNA: TGTGCCAGCAGACAGACGGGGGGGGAGACCCAGTACTTC.